Listed here is a single TCR beta chain. The antigen remains undetermined. The CDR3 contains 15 residues. Trimming removed 4 bases from V and 3 bases from J; junction bases left unmatched: 6. The germline V gene encodes CDR1 LNHDA and CDR2 SQIVND (reference sequence). This entry comes from a study of cytomegalovirus exposure and HLA in healthy donors. Notes on the study in general: Common viral pathogens seemed to be connected with several of the most significant clusters, according to a later analysis. Later, an analysis showed that TCR beta chains associated with HLA were more clonally expanded than others that were equally common. As was reported, the classifier diagnosed cytomegalovirus status with high specificity and sensitivity.

Use of 60 Vbeta and 13 Jbeta primers characterized the PCR. Sequencing used immunoSEQ multiplex PCR; TCRdb keeps in-frame clones, though not all of them. Of 90,000 to 120,000 clones in the sample, around 79% were seen once. J is TRBJ2-7 and V is TRBV19; 10 bases align to TRBD2. Material for sequencing was PBMCs. This clonotype originated in a woman between 40 and 50 years old in good health and CMV-seronegative. The CDR3 bases are TGTGCCAGTAGTAAAAGCGGGGGGGCCGGCTACGAGCAGTACTTC. Its protein product is CASSKSGGAGYEQYF.